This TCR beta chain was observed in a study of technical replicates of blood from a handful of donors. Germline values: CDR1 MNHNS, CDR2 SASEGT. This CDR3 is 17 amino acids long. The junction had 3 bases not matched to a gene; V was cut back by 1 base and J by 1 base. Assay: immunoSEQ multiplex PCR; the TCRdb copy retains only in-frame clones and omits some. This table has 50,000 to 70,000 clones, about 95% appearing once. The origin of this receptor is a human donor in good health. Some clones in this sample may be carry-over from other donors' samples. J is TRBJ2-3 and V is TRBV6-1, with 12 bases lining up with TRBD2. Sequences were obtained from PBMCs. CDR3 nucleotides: TGTGCCAGCAGTGAAGGGGCTAGCGGGGGGGGCACAGATACGCAGTATTTT. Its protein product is CASSEGASGGGTDTQYF.